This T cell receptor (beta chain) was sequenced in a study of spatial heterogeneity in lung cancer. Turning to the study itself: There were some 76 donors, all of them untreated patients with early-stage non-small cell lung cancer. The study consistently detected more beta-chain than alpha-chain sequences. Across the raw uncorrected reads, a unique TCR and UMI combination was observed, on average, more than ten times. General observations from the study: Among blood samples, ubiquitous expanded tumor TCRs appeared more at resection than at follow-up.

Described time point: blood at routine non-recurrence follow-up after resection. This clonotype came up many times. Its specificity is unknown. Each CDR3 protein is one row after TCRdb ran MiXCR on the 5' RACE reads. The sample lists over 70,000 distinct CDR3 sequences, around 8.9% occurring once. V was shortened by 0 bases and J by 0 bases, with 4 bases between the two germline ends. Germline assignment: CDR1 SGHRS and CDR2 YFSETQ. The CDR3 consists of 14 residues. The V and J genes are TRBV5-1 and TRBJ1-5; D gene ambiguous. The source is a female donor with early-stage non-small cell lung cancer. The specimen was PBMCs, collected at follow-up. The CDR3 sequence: CASSLGLSNQPQHF. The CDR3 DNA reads TGCGCCAGCAGCTTGGGACTTAGCAATCAGCCCCAGCATTTT.